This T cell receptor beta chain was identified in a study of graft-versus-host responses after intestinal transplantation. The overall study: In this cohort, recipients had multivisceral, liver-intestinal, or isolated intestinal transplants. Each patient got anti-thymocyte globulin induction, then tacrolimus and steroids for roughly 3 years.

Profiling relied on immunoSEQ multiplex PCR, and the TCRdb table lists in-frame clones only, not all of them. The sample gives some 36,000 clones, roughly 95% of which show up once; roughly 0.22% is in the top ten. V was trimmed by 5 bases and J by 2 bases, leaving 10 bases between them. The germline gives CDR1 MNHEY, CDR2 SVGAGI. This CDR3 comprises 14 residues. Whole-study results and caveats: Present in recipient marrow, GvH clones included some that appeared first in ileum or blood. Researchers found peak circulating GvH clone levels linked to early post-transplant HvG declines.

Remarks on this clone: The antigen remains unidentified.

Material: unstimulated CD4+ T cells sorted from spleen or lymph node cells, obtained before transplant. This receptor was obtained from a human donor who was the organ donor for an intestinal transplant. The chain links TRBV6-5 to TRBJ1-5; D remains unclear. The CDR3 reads CASSAGTGNQPQHF. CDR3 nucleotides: TGTGCCAGCAGTGCGGGAACGGGCAATCAGCCCCAGCATTTT.